The 12 T cell receptor beta chains below all came from one sample that was sequenced in a study of T-cell reconstitution after alpha-beta-depleted transplantation in children. Preparing the TCRbeta library involved the use of unique molecular identifiers. TCRdb re-analysed the PCR reads in MiXCR, keeping a single row per CDR3 protein. The table lists some 240,000 distinct CDR3 sequences, around 13% of them singletons. Sample: PBMCs from the stem cell graft donor, taken from the stem cell graft. Receptor source: a human donor who donated a stem cell graft to a child with acute lymphoblastic leukemia.

This chain links TRBV18 with TRBJ2-5, with D tentatively TRBD2 (6 bases). V gave up 0 bases and J gave up 4 bases, with 9 bases separating them. The CDR3 is 14 residues long. Germline CDR1 is KGHSH and CDR2 is LQKENI. The CDR3 is CASSPPGGRETQYF. The CDR3, as DNA: TGTGCCAGCTCACCACCCGGGGGTCGAGAGACCCAGTACTTC.

This clonotype was seen many times. The V gene is TRBV13, the J gene TRBJ1-2, with 10 bases that match TRBD1. Per the germline V gene, CDR1 is PRHDT and CDR2 is FYEKMQ (reference sequence). V lost 3 bases and J lost 6; bases outside the gene matches: 1. The CDR3 sequence is 13 residues long. CDR3 in DNA: TGTGCCAGCAGCTTGGACAGGGGGAATGGCTACACCTTC. Its protein product is CASSLDRGNGYTF.

Note on this clonotype: A much larger clonotype is one base distant, so this may be a read error. This chain connects TRBV20-1 to TRBJ2-3, with TRBD1 as a possible D gene (6 bases). The CDR3 extends over 16 amino acids. In germline, CDR1 is DFQATT, CDR2 SNEGSKA (reference sequence). The CDR3 coding sequence is TGCTGTGCTAGACCCCGGACAGCCACTAGCACAGATACGCAGTATTTT. Residues: CCARPRTATSTDTQYF.

Of note for this clonotype: A much larger clone lies a single base off, so this may be a read error. The CDR3 spells CAISELGGSGTQYF. The CDR3 DNA sequence: TGTGCCATCAGTGAATTGGGCGGGAGTGGGACCCAGTACTTC. J is TRBJ2-5 and V is TRBV10-3, with 7 bases fitting TRBD2. Germline CDR1 and CDR2: ENHRY and SYGVKD. Trimming cost V 3 bases and J 7 bases; bases outside gene matches: 8. This CDR3 spans 14 amino acids.

This clonotype showed up many times. The chain combines TRBV10-3 with TRBJ1-2; D is unclear. V shed 4 bases and J shed 4 bases, with 22 bases lying between them. CDR3 length equals 17 residues. Germline lookup yields CDR1 ENHRY and CDR2 SYGVKD. CDR3: CAISASFPASRPYGYTF. CDR3 DNA sequence: TGTGCCATCAGTGCGAGTTTTCCGGCCAGCCGGCCCTATGGCTACACCTTC.

This clonotype showed up many times. V is TRBV5-1 and J is TRBJ1-2; no definite D call. The V and J ends lost 6 bases and 2 bases respectively, with 11 bases between them. The CDR3 spans 13 residues. CDR1 is SGHRS and CDR2 is YFSETQ in the germline V gene. The CDR3 DNA is TGCGCCAGCACCCAAAGCGGGAACTATGGCTACACCTTC. Translation gives CASTQSGNYGYTF.

This clonotype was detected many times. This chain connects TRBV9 to TRBJ1-1; TRBD1 is a possible D gene (6 bases). V was pared by 3 bases and J by 3 bases, with 21 bases between. This CDR3 is built from 17 residues. CDR1 is SGDLS and CDR2 is YYNGEE in the germline V gene. CDR3 sequence (DNA): TGTGCCAGCAGCGGCGGACGGGGGCCGATGATCGACACTGAAGCTTTCTTT. It encodes CASSGGRGPMIDTEAFF.

This clonotype appeared many times. The chain recombines TRBV19 with TRBJ1-1; D call uncertain. This CDR3 comprises 11 residues. The germline CDR1 and CDR2 sequences are LNHDA and SQIVND (reference sequence). CDR3 in DNA: TGTGTCGTGATCGGGCCCACTGAAGCTTTCTTT. Its protein is CVVIGPTEAFF.

This clonotype was counted at least ten times. The chain couples TRBV29-1 to TRBJ2-1; D call uncertain. V was shortened by 3 bases and J by 5 bases, with 11 bases between the two germline ends. This CDR3 is 13 amino acids long. Germline V gives CDR1 SQVTM, CDR2 ANQGSEA. As DNA, the CDR3 is TGCAGCGTTGACCCCCCTATGGACAATGAGCAGTTCTTC. It yields the protein CSVDPPMDNEQFF.

This clonotype was detected many times. This sequence joins TRBV20-1 and TRBJ2-1; 8 positions match TRBD2. This CDR3 region has 17 residues. Looked up from germline, CDR1 is DFQATT and CDR2 is SNEGSKA (reference sequence). J was trimmed by 9 bases and V by 3 bases; bases with no gene match: 19. The chain's CDR3 is CSASTVGAGERYREQFF. The DNA for the CDR3 is TGCAGTGCTAGTACGGTCGGAGCGGGAGAGAGGTATCGTGAGCAGTTCTTC.

This clonotype was recorded at least ten times. This sequence joins TRBV9 and TRBJ1-5; TRBD1 aligns across 12 bases. V trimming: 3 bases; J trimming: 1 base; junction bases outside the gene matches: 2. From germline, CDR1 is SGDLS and CDR2 YYNGEE. This CDR3 has 16 amino acids. The CDR3 reads CASSAGTGGSNQPQHF. The DNA of the CDR3 is TGTGCCAGCAGCGCCGGGACAGGGGGCAGCAATCAGCCCCAGCATTTT.

This clonotype has more than one count but fewer than ten. The V gene is TRBV3-1, the J gene TRBJ2-2; the D is unclear. CDR1 is LGHDT and CDR2 is YNNKEL in the germline V gene (reference sequence). The CDR3 consists of 14 residues. V lost 0 bases and J 4 bases, leaving 6 bases between the germline ends. The CDR3 loop is CASSQERITGELFF. CDR3 nucleotide sequence: TGTGCCAGCAGCCAAGAACGGATCACCGGGGAGCTGTTTTTT.